The present T cell receptor (beta chain) was sequenced within a study of cytomegalovirus exposure and HLA in healthy donors. Findings and limits, study-wide: Follow-up analysis found HLA locus-dependent TCR association rates, highest for DRB1 and lowest for HLA-C. Sequencing depth across donors, presence/absence analyses assumed, was roughly uniform.

With regard to this clone: The antigen is undetermined.

In germline, CDR1 is MNHEY, CDR2 SMNVEV (reference sequence). V was clipped by 4 bases and J by 6 bases; unmatched bases: 6. This CDR3 comprises 15 residues. PCR was performed using 60 Vbeta and 13 Jbeta primers. Sequencing was performed with immunoSEQ multiplex PCR; in TCRdb, only in-frame clones are kept and a portion is missing. The table shows about 120,000 clones, with over 65% occurring only once. What was sequenced was PBMCs. The rearrangement joins TRBV27 to TRBJ1-6, with 7 nucleotides matching TRBD1. This clonotype was sampled from a female donor in good health and CMV-seronegative. CDR3 sequence reads: CASSWNSGGNSPLHF. The CDR3 DNA follows: TGTGCCAGCAGTTGGAACTCAGGGGGTAATTCACCCCTCCACTTT.